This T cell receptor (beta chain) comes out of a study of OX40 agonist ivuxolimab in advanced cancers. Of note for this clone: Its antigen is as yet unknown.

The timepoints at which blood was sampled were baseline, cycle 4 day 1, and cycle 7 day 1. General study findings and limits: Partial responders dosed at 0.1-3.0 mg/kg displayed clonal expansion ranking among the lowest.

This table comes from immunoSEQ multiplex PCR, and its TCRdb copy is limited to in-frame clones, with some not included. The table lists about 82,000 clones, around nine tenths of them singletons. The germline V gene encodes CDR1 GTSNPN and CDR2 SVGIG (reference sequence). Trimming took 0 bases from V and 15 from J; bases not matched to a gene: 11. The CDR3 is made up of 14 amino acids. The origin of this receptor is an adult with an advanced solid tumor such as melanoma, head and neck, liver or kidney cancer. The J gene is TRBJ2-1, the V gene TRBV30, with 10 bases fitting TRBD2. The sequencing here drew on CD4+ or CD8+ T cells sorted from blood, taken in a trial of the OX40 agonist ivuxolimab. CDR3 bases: TGTGCCTGGAGTGTACAAACTAGCGGGACCCCGGCGTTCTTC. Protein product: CAWSVQTSGTPAFF.